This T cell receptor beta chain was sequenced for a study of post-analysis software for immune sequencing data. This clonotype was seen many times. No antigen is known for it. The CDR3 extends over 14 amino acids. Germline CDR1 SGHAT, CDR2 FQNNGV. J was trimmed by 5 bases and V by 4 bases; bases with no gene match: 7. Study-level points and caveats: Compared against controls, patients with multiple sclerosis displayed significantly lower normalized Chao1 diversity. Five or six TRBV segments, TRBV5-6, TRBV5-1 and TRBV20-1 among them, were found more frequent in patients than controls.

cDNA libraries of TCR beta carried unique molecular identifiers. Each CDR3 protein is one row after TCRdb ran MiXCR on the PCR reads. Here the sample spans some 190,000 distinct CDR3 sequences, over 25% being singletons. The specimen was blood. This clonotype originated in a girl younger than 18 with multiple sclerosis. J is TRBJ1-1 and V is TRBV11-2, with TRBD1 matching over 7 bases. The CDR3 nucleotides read TGTGCCAGCAGCTCAAGGGGGCGCGCGACTGAAGCTTTCTTT. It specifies CASSSRGRATEAFF. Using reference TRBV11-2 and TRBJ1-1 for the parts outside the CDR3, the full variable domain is EAGVAQSPRYKIIEKRQSVAFWCNPISGHATLYWYQQILGQGPKLLIQFQNNGVVDDSQLPKDRFSAERLKGVDSTLKIQPAKLEDSAVYLCASSSRGRATEAFFGQGTRLTVV.